This TCR beta chain was sequenced during a study of regulatory T cells in long-lasting Graves disease. Study conclusions and caveats: Newly diagnosed patients shared 1,000 or so public clonotypes; persistent patients shared more than 2,500.

Both iRepertoire HTBI primers and Arm-PCR of CDR3 regions were used to build the TCR beta libraries. TCRdb reprocessed the multiplex PCR reads with MiXCR, giving one entry per CDR3 protein. The data hold some 370,000 distinct CDR3 sequences, with about 12% observed a single time. Germline loops: CDR1 SGDLS, CDR2 YYNGEE. Trimming took off 0 bases at V and 4 bases at J, with 8 bases between the two ends. This CDR3 has 14 amino acids. The time point is: newly diagnosed GD, antithyroid drugs for less than 3 months. RNA isolated from PBMCs was used to make the TCR library. There are many counts of this clonotype. Its target is unknown. The same sample was also used in a study of T cells in Graves' hyperthyroidism and ophthalmopathy.

This sequence originates from a young woman with Graves disease. The V gene is TRBV9, the J gene TRBJ1-5; D not resolved. The sequencing here drew on peripheral blood mononuclear cells (PBMCs), taken at new diagnosis, from a patient treated with antithyroid drugs. DNA of the CDR3: TGTGCCAGCAGCGTAGGGCGTTCTAATCAGCCCCAGCATTTT. This codes for CASSVGRSNQPQHF.